These T cell receptor beta chains were read from a single sample in a study of PD-L1 blockade in urothelial cancer. Repertoires were generated with immunoSEQ multiplex PCR, while TCRdb's copy carries only in-frame clones and drops some. The table records 35,000 to 40,000 clones, around 34% of them present only once. Sequenced material: tumor tissue, taken before atezolizumab (anti-PD-L1) treatment. The receptors stem from a man aged 60-69 years with urothelial cancer. The CDR3 runs from the conserved cysteine through the conserved F or W. The order of the fields is D gene, clone size, V gene, J gene, CDR3 DNA, CDR3 protein. A D gene is named only where the DNA matches it firmly. The size entry is marked missing in some rows and otherwise reads once, few, many or a size class.

>.|few|TRBV9|TRBJ2-7
TGTGCCAGCAGCGTAGGCGGGACTCCCTACGAGCAGTACTTC
CASSVGGTPYEQYF
>TRBD2|few|TRBV10-1|TRBJ2-1
TGCGCCAGCAGTACGGGACTAGGCGGTGAGCAGTTCTTC
CASSTGLGGEQFF
>.|few|TRBV4-1|TRBJ1-5
TGCGCCAGCAGCCAAGAGCAGGGACCTCAGCCCCAGCATTTT
CASSQEQGPQPQHF
>TRBD1|once|TRBV19|TRBJ1-1
TGTGCCAGTAGTATAGGGGGACAGGGCGAAGCTTTCTTT
CASSIGGQGEAFF
>TRBD1|few|TRBV6-7|TRBJ2-2
TGTGCCATCAAGCGGACAGGGGATGGCGGGGAGCTGTTTTTT
CAIKRTGDGGELFF
>TRBD1|.|TRBV19|TRBJ2-2
TGTGCCAGTAGTGGAAGGACAGGGCAGAGGACCGGGGAGCTGTTTTTT
CASSGRTGQRTGELFF
>TRBD1|few|TRBV6-8|TRBJ1-1
TGTGCCAGCAGTTTCGGAGGGGACAGGGGGCTTTGGACTGAAGCTTTCTTT
CASSFGGDRGLWTEAFF
>.|few|TRBV19|TRBJ1-5
TGTGCCAGCCGCGGGGGGGATCAGCCCCAGCATTTT
CASRGGDQPQHF
>.|.|TRBV25-1|TRBJ1-6
TGTGCCAGCAGAGACACCTACGACAGGAGGGAATCACCCCTCCACTTT
CASRDTYDRRESPLHF
>.|.|TRBV19|TRBJ1-2
TGTGCCAGCCTAAGGGCCCGGTGGGCTGGCTACACCTTC
CASLRARWAGYTF
>.|.|TRBV18|TRBJ1-1
TGTGCCAGCTCACCACGGGATCAGCCCTCGAACACTGAAGCTTTCTTT
CASSPRDQPSNTEAFF
>.|.|TRBV19|TRBJ2-2
TGTGCCAGTAGTATCACACGGGAGCTGTTTTTT
CASSITRELFF
>.|few|TRBV6-8|TRBJ2-4
TGTGCCAGCAGTGTCGCGGGACAGACAACCAAAAACATTCAGTACTTC
CASSVAGQTTKNIQYF
>.|few|TRBV19|TRBJ1-3
TGTGCCAGTAGTATCGACGGGGGACTGTTCTCTGGAAACACCATATATTTT
CASSIDGGLFSGNTIYF
>.|few|TRBV6-8|TRBJ1-5
TGTGCCAGCAGTTCATCTGGGGCTGGCAATCAGCCCCAGCATTTT
CASSSSGAGNQPQHF
>.|.|TRBV28|TRBJ2-7
TGTGCCAGTTTCCCAATCAGGGCTGCGCGGGAGCAGTACTTC
CASFPIRAAREQYF
>.|.|TRBV30|TRBJ2-5
TGTGCCTGGGACGGCTCTCAAGAGACCCAGTACTTC
CAWDGSQETQYF
>TRBD2|few|TRBV6-7|TRBJ2-2
TGTGCCAGCAGTTATACGGGACTAGCGGGGGGTACCGACACCGGGGAGCTGTTTTTT
CASSYTGLAGGTDTGELFF
>.|.|TRBV23-1|TRBJ2-6
TGCGCCAGCAGCCAAGAAAGGGCTGGGGCCAACGTCCTGACTTTC
CASSQERAGANVLTF
>TRBD1|.|TRBV19|TRBJ2-3
TGTGCCAGTAGTATTGAACAGGGGAACACAGATACGCAGTATTTT
CASSIEQGNTDTQYF
>.|.|TRBV7-2|TRBJ1-5
TGTGCCAGCAGCTTAGCTAGGATTGGGGACAATAGCAATCAGCCCCAGCATTTT
CASSLARIGDNSNQPQHF
>.|many|TRBV1|TRBJ1-1
TGCGCCAGCAGCACCCAGGGGAACGGGGCGAACACTGAAGCTTTCTTT
CASSTQGNGANTEAFF
>.|.|TRBV9|TRBJ2-7
TGTGCCAGCAGCGGGACGGAGGTGGTGCAGTACTTC
CASSGTEVVQYF
>TRBD2|.|TRBV19|TRBJ2-1
TGTGCCAGTCGGATAGCGGGAGTTAGCAATGAGCAGTTCTTC
CASRIAGVSNEQFF
>.|few|TRBV6-8|TRBJ2-7
TGTGCCAGCAGTGATTCCGCCGTCCGCGAGCAGTACTTC
CASSDSAVREQYF
>.|few|TRBV6-7|TRBJ1-1
TGTGCCAGCAGTTACATCAGCGACACTGAAGCTTTCTTT
CASSYISDTEAFF
>.|.|TRBV1|TRBJ1-4
TGCGCCAGCAGCCAATTAAAAGGGACTAATGAAAAACTGTTTTTT
CASSQLKGTNEKLFF
>.|few|TRBV9|TRBJ1-1
TGTGCCGGAGGGCCGGACGGGAACACTGAAGCTTTCTTT
CAGGPDGNTEAFF
>TRBD1|.|TRBV18|TRBJ1-2
TGTGCCAGCCTACTCCGGGACAGGGGCCTCGCCGGTGACTATGGCTACACCTTC
CASLLRDRGLAGDYGYTF
>.|many|TRBV11-3|TRBJ1-5
TGTGCCAGCAGCTTAAGCCCCCTTTACGGCCAGCCCCAGCATTTT
CASSLSPLYGQPQHF
>.|many|TRBV4-1|TRBJ2-2
TGCGCCAGCAGCCAGGACCGAACCGGGGAGCTGTTTTTT
CASSQDRTGELFF
>TRBD1|few|TRBV29-1|TRBJ1-2
TGCAGCGTTAGGGACAGCCTGGAGGGCTACACCTTC
CSVRDSLEGYTF
>TRBD1|few|TRBV30|TRBJ1-2
TGTGCCTGGAACAGGGGTCCCAATCGTGGCTACACCTTC
CAWNRGPNRGYTF
>.|few|TRBV27|TRBJ1-6
TGTGCCAGCAGTCCCTCGGGAGGGTGGAGTTCACCCCTCCACTTT
CASSPSGGWSSPLHF
>TRBD2|.|TRBV28|TRBJ2-1
TGTGCCAGCAGCCTGACTAGCGGGAGGAACCACAATGAGCAGTTCTTC
CASSLTSGRNHNEQFF
>TRBD2|few|TRBV12-5|TRBJ2-1
TGTGCCAGCATTCTGACCGGGACTAGCGGTTACAATGAGCAGTTCTTC
CASILTGTSGYNEQFF
>.|.|TRBV6-8|TRBJ1-2
TGTGCCATCAGCGAACTCGCGCAAGGGTTTGGCTACACCTTC
CAISELAQGFGYTF
>.|few|TRBV9|TRBJ1-2
TGTGCCAGCAGCGTACAGGGGTTGGGTGGCTACACCTTC
CASSVQGLGGYTF
>TRBD1|.|TRBV18|TRBJ1-2
TGTGCCAGCTCACCGGCGCGGACAGGCGGCTACACCTTC
CASSPARTGGYTF
>.|.|TRBV11-1|TRBJ1-5
TGTGCCAGCAGCTTGGTAGGCGGGGATAGCAATCAGCCCCAGCATTTT
CASSLVGGDSNQPQHF
>TRBD2|few|TRBV30|TRBJ2-5
TGTGCCTGGAGTGTAAGGGGTCAAGCGGGGGGGCAAGAGACCCAGTACTTC
CAWSVRGQAGGQETQYF
>.|few|TRBV11-3|TRBJ1-3
TGTGCCAGCAGCCCTACGAACTCTGGAAACACCATATATTTT
CASSPTNSGNTIYF
>.|.|TRBV5-1|TRBJ2-3
TGCGCCAGCAGCCCAGAACCAGGGACTTTCGGTACAGATACGCAGTATTTT
CASSPEPGTFGTDTQYF
>.|.|TRBV19|TRBJ1-2
TGTGCCAGTAGTACAACAGGGTTAGATGGCTACACCTTC
CASSTTGLDGYTF
>.|.|TRBV11-3|TRBJ2-7
TGTGCCAGCAGCTTAATTCCCGCCCAGGGCGAGCAGTACTTC
CASSLIPAQGEQYF
>.|.|TRBV15|TRBJ2-3
TGTGCCACCAGCAGAGGCCTGACTGGGGAGTGGGGGGATACGCAGTATTTT
CATSRGLTGEWGDTQYF
>.|few|TRBV9|TRBJ2-7
TGTGCCAGCAGTTCTCGACCTCAAGTCCAGCATCCGTACTTC
CASSSRPQVQHPYF
>TRBD1|.|TRBV19|TRBJ2-5
TGTGCCAGTAGTATAACAGGGGTAGAGACCCAGTACTTC
CASSITGVETQYF
>TRBD1|few|TRBV11-3|TRBJ1-4
TGTGCCAGCAGGCGGACAGGGTCGGATGAAAAACTGTTTTTT
CASRRTGSDEKLFF